This T cell receptor beta chain was found in a study of OX40 agonist ivuxolimab in advanced cancers. Study in general: Dosing consisted of intravenous ivuxolimab at 0.01 to 10 mg/kg every 2 weeks.

Profiling relied on immunoSEQ multiplex PCR, and the TCRdb table lists in-frame clones only, not all of them. The sample has about 41,000 clones, approximately 86% seen once. The CDR3 is 16 residues long. Germline V gene data show CDR1 as KGHSH and CDR2 as LQKENI. Trimming removed 0 bases at V and 7 bases at J, with 16 bases between. Baseline was the first blood sampling point, followed by cycle 4 day 1 and cycle 7 day 1. Sample: CD4+ or CD8+ T cells sorted from blood, taken in a trial of the OX40 agonist ivuxolimab. The genes are TRBV18 and TRBJ1-5; D uncertain. This TCR was recovered from an adult with an advanced solid tumor such as melanoma, head and neck, liver or kidney cancer. CDR3 in DNA: TGTGCCAGCTCACCACCGGTGAGGGTCTCGGGGCAGCCCCAGCATTTT. It yields the protein CASSPPVRVSGQPQHF.